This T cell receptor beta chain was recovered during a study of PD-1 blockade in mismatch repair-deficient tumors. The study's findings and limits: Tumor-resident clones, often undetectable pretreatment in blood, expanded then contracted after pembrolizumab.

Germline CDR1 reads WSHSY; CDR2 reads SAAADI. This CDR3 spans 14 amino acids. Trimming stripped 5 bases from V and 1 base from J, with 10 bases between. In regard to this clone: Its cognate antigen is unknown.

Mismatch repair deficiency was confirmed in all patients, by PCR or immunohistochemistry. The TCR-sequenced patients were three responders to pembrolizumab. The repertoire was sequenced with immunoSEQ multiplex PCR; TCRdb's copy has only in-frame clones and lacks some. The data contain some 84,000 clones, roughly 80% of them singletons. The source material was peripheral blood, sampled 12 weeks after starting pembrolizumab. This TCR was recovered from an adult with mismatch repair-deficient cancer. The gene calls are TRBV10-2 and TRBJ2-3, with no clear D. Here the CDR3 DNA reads TGCGCCAGCAGTTTTGATGAGGGCACAGATACGCAGTATTTT. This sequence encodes CASSFDEGTDTQYF.